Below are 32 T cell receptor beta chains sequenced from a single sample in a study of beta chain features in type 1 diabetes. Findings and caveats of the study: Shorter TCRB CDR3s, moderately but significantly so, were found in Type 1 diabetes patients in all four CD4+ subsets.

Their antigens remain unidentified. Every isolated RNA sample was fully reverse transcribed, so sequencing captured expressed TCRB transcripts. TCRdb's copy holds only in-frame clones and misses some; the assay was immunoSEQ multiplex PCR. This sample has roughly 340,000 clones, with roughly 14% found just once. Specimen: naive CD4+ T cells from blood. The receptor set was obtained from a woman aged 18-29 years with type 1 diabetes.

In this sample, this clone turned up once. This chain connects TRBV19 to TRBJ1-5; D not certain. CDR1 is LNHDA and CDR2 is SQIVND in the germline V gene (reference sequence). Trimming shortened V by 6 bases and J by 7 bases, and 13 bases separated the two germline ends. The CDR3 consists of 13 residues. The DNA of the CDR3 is TGTGCCAGTAGCACAGAGCCGGGACAGCCCCAGCATTTT. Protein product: CASSTEPGQPQHF.

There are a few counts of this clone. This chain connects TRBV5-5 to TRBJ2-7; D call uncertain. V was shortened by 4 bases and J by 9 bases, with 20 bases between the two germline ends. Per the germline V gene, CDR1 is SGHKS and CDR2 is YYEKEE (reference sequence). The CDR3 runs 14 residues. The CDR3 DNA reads TGTGCCAGCAGCGAATACAGACCGGTTTTTGGGCAGTACTTC. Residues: CASSEYRPVFGQYF.

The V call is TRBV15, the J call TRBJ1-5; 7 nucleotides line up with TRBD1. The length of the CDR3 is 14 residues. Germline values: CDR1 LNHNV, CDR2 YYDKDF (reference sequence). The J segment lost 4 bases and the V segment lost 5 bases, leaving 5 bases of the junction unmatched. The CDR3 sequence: CATSPRTGNQPQHF. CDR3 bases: TGTGCCACCAGCCCACGGACAGGTAATCAGCCCCAGCATTTT.

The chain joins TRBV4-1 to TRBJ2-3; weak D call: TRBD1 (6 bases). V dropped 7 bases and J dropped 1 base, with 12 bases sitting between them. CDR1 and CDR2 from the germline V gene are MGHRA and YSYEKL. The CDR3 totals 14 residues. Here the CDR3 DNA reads TGCGCCAGCACCCGGGACATTCGCACAGATACGCAGTATTTT. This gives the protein CASTRDIRTDTQYF.

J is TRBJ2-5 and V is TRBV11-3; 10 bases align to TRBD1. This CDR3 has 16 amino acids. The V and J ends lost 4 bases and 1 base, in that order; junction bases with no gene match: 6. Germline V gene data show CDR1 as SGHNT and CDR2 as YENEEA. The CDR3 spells CASSSPRDRGQETQYF. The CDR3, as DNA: TGTGCCAGCAGCTCTCCGCGGGACAGGGGCCAAGAGACCCAGTACTTC.

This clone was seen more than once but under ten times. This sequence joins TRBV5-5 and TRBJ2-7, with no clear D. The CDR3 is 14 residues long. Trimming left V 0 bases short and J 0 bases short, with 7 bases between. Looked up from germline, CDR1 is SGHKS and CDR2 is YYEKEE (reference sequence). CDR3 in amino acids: CASSLEAGSYEQYF. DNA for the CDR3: TGTGCCAGCAGCTTGGAAGCCGGCTCCTACGAGCAGTACTTC.

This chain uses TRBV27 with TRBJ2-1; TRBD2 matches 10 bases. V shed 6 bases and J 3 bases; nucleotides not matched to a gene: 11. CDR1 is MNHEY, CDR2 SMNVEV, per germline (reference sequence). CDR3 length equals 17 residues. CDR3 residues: CASSRAGGPWFYNEQFF. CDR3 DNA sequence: TGTGCCAGCAGCCGAGCGGGAGGGCCCTGGTTCTACAATGAGCAGTTCTTC.

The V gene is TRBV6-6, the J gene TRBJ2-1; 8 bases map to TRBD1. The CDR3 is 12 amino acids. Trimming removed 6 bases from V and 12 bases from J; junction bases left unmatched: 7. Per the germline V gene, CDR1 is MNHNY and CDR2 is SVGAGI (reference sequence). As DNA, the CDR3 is TGTGCCAGCAGGGACAGGGAACGGGGGCAGTTCTTC. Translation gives CASRDRERGQFF.

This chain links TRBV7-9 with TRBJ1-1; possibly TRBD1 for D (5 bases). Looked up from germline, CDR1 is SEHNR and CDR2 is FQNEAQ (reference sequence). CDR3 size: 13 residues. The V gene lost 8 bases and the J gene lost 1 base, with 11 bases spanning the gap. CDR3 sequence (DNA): TGTGCCAGCTCTTGGAGGGGGAACACTGAAGCTTTCTTT. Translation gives CASSWRGNTEAFF.

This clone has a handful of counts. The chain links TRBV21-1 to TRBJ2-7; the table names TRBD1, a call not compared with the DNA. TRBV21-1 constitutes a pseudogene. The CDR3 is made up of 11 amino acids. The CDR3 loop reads CASYRVYEQYV. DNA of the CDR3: TGTGCCAGTTACAGGGTATACGAGCAGTACGTC.

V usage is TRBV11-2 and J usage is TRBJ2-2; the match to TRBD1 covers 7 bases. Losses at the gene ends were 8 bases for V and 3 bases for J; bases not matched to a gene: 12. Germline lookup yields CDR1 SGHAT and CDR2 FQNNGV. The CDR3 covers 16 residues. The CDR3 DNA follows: TGTGCCAGCTCCCCGCGGTGGGACAGCTACACCGGGGAGCTGTTTTTT. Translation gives CASSPRWDSYTGELFF.

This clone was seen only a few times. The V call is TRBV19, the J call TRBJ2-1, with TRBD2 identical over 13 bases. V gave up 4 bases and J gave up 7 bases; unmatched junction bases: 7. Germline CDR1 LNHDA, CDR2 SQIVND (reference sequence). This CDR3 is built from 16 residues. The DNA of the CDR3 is TGTGCCAGTAGTAGGACTAGCGGGAGATCCCGGAATGAGCAGTTCTTC. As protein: CASSRTSGRSRNEQFF.

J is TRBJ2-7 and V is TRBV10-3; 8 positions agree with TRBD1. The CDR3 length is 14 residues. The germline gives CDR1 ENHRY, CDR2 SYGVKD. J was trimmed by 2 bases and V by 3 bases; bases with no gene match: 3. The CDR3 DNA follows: TGTGCCATCAGTGAATGGGACAGGCCCTACGAGCAGTACTTC. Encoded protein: CAISEWDRPYEQYF.

The CDR3 loop is CASSFQGGQGWFYEQYV. The CDR3 DNA reads as TGCGCCAGCAGCTTCCAAGGGGGACAGGGGTGGTTCTACGAGCAGTACGTC. This chain connects TRBV5-1 to TRBJ2-7, with TRBD1 matching 10 bases. Germline V CDR1 and CDR2: SGHRS, YFSETQ. The CDR3 totals 17 residues. J was trimmed by 3 bases and V by 2 bases; bases with no gene match: 11.

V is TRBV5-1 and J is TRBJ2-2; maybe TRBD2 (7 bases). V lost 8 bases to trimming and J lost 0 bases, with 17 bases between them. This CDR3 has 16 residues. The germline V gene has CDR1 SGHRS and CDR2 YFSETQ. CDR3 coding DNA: TGCGCCAGTGGGCGATCGGGGGGCGCGAACACCGGGGAGCTGTTTTTT. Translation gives CASGRSGGANTGELFF.

CDR3 in amino acids: CASSPHEGDEQYF. CDR3 in DNA: TGTGCCAGCTCACCACATGAGGGCGACGAGCAGTACTTC. The chain links TRBV18 to TRBJ2-7; TRBD2 is a possible D gene (5 bases). Trimming stripped 1 base from V and 5 bases from J, with 9 bases between. Germline V gives CDR1 KGHSH, CDR2 LQKENI. This CDR3 has 13 residues.

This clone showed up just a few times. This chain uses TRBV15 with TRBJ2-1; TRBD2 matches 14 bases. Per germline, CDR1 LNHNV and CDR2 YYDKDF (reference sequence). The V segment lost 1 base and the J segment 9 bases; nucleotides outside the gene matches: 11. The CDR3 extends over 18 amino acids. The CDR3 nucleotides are TGTGCCACCAGCAGAGGGGATGGGACTAGCGGGAGAGAAGGTGAGCAGTTCTTC. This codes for CATSRGDGTSGREGEQFF.

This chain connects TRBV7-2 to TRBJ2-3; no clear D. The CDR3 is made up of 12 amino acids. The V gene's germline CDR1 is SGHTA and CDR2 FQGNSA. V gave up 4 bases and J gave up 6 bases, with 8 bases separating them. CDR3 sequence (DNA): TGTGCCAGCAGCTCAGGCCGGGATACGCAGTATTTT. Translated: CASSSGRDTQYF.

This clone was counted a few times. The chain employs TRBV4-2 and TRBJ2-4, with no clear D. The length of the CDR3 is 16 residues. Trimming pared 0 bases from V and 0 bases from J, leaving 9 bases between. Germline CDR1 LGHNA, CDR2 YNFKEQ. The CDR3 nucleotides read TGTGCCAGCAGCCAAGAGACGGGTATAGCCAAAAACATTCAGTACTTC. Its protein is CASSQETGIAKNIQYF.

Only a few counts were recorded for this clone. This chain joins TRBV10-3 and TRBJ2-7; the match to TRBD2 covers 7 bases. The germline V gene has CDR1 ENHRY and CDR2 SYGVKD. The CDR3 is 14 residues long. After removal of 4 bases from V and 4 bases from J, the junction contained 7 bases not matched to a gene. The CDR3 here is CAISASGITYEQYF. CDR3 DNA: TGTGCCATCAGTGCCAGCGGGATCACTTACGAGCAGTACTTC.

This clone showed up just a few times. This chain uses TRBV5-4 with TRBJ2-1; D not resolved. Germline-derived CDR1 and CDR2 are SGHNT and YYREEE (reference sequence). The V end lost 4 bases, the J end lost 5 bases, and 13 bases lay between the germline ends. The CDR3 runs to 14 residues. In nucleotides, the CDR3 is TGTGCCAGCAGCCTTAGTAGTGCCAACAATGAGCAGTTCTTC. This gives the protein CASSLSSANNEQFF.

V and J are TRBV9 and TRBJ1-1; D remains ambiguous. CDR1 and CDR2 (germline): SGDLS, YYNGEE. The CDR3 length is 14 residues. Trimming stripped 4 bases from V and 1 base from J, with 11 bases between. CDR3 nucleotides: TGTGCCAGCAGCATCCTCACAGAGAACACTGAAGCTTTCTTT. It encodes CASSILTENTEAFF. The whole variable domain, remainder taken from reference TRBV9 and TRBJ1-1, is DSGVTQTPKHLITATGQRVTLRCSPRSGDLSVYWYQQSLDQGLQFLIQYYNGEERAKGNILERFSAQQFPDLHSELNLSSLELGDSALYFCASSILTENTEAFFGQGTRLTVV.

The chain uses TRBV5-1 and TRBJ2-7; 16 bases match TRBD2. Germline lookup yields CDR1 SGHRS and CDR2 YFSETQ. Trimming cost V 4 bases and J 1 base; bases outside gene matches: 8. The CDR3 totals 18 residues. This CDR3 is CASSGGTSGRANSYEQYF. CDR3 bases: TGCGCCAGCAGCGGCGGGACTAGCGGGAGGGCGAATTCCTACGAGCAGTACTTC.

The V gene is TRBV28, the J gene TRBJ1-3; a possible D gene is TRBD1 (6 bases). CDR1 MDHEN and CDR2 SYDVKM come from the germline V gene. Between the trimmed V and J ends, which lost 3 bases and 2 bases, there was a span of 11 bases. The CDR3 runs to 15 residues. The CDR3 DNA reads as TGTGCCAGCAGTTTGCCCCCAGGGGCTGGAAACACCATATATTTT. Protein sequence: CASSLPPGAGNTIYF. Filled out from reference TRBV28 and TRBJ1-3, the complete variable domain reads DVKVTQSSRYLVKRTGEKVFLECVQDMDHENMFWYRQDPGLGLRLIYFSYDVKMKEKGDIPEGYSVSREKKERFSLILESASTNQTSMYLCASSLPPGAGNTIYFGEGSWLTVV.

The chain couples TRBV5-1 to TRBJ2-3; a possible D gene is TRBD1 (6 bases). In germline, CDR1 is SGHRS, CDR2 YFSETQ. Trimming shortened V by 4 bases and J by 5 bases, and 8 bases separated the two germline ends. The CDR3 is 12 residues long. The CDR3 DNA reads TGCGCCAGCAGCCCGGACAGAGATACGCAGTATTTT. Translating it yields CASSPDRDTQYF.

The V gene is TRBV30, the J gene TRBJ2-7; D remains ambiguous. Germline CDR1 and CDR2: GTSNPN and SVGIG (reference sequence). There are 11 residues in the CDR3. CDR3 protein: CAWRGKPERYV. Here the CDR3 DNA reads TGTGCCTGGAGGGGAAAGCCCGAGCGGTACGTC.

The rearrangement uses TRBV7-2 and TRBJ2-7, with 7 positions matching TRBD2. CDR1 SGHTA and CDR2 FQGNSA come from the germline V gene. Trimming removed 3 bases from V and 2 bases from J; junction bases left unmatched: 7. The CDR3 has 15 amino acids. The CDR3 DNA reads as TGTGCCAGCAGCTTGGACGGACTAGGGCCCTACGAGCAGTACTTC. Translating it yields CASSLDGLGPYEQYF.

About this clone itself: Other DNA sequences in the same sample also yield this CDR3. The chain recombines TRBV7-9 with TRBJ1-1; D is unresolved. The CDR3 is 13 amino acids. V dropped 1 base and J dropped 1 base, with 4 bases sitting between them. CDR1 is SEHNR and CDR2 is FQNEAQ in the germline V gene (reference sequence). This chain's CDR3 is CASSLERNTEAFF. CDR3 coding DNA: TGTGCCAGCAGCTTAGAGAGGAACACTGAAGCTTTCTTT.

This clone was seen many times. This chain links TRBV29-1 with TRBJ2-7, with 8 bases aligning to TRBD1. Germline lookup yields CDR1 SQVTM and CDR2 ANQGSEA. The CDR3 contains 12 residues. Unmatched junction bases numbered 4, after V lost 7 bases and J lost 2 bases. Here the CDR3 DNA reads TGCAGCGCTCGGACAGGGACCTACGAGCAGTACTTC. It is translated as CSARTGTYEQYF.

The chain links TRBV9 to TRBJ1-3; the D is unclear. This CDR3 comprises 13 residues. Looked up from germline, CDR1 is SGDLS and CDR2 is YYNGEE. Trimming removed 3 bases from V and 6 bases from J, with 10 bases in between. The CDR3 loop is CASSGGLANTIYF. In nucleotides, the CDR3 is TGTGCCAGCAGCGGAGGACTGGCAAACACCATATATTTT.

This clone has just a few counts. The CDR3 nucleotides are TGTGCCAGCTCACCAGGGGACAGGGCTGGCACTGAAGCTTTCTTT. This sequence encodes CASSPGDRAGTEAFF. This sequence joins TRBV18 and TRBJ1-1, with 9 nucleotides matching TRBD1. The CDR3 loop spans 15 amino acids. CDR1 is KGHSH, CDR2 LQKENI, per germline. The ends lost 2 bases at V and 4 bases at J; junction bases unmatched: 5.

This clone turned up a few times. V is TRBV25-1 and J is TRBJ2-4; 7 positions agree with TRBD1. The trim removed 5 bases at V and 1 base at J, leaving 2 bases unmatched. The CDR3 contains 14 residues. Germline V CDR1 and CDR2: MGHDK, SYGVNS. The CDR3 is CASSPQGAKNIQYF. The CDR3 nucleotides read TGTGCCAGCAGTCCACAGGGGGCCAAAAACATTCAGTACTTC.